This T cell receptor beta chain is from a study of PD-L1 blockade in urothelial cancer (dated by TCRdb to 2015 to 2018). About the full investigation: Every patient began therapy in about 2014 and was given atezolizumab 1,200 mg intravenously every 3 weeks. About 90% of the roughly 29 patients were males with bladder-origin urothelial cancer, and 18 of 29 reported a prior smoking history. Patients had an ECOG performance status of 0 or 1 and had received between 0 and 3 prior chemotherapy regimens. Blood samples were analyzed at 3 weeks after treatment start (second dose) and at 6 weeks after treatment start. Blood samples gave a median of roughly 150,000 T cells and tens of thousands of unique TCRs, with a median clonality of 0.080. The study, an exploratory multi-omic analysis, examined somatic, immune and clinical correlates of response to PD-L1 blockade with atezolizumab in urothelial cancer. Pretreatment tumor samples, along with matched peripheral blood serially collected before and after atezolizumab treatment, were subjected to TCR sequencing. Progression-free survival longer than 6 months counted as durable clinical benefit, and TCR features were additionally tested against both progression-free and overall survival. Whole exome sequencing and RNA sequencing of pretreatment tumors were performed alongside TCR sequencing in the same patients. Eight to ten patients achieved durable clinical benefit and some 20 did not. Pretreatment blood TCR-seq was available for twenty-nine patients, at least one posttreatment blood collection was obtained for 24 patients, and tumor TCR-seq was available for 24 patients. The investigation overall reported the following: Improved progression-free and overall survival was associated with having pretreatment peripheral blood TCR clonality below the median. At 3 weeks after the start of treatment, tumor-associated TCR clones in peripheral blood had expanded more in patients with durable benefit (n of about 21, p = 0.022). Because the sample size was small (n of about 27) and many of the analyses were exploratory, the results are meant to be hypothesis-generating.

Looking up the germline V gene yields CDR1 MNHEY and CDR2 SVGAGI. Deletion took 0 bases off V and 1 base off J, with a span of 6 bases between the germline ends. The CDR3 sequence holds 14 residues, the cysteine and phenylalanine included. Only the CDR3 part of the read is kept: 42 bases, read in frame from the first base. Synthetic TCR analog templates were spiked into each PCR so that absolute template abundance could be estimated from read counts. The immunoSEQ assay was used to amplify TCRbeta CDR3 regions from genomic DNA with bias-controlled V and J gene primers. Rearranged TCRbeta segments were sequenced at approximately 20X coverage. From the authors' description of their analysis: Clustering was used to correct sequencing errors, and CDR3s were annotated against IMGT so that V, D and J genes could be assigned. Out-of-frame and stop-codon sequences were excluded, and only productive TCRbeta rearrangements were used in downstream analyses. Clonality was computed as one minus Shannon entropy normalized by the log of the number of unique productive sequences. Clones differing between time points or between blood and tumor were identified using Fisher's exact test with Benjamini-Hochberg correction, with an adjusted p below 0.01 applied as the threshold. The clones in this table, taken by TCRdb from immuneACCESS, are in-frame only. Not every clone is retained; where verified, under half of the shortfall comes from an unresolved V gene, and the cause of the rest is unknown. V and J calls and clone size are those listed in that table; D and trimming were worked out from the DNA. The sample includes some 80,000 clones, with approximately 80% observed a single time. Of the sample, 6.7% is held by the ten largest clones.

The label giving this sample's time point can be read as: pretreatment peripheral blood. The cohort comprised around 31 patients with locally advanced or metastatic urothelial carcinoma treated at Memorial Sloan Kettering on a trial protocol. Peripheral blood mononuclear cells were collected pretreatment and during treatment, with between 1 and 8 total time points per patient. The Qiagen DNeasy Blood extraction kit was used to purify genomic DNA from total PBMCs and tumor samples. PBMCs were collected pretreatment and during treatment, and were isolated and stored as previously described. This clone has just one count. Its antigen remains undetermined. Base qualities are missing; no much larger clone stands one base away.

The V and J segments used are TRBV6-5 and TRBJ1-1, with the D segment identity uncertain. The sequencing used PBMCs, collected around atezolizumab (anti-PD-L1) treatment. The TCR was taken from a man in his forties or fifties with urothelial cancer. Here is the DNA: TGTGCCAGCAGTTACTCGAGAAGGAACACTGAAGCTTTCTTT. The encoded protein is CASSYSRRNTEAFF.